Below, one T cell receptor beta chain is given with its context. Its antigen remains unknown. CDR3 length: 16 residues. The J segment lost 4 bases and the V segment lost 3 bases, leaving 10 bases of the junction unmatched. Germline V lookup: CDR1 SGDLS, CDR2 YYNGEE. These data come from a study of T cells after posttransplantation cyclophosphamide. Study-wide findings and caveats: TRB overlap between skin or GI tissue T cells and blood was limited. Later blood repertoires were often dominated by clones from the donor CD8+ memory compartment. Recipient CMV seropositivity and CMV reactivation strongly tracked TRB clonality.

Repertoires were generated with immunoSEQ multiplex PCR, while TCRdb's copy carries only in-frame clones and drops some. The profile shows 34,000 or so clones, around nine tenths of them singletons. Cells defined as naive were viable CD3+CD4+ or CD3+CD8+ and CCR7+CD45RA+CD45RO-CD95-CD27+CD28+. This rearrangement joins TRBV9 to TRBJ2-7; 10 positions agree with TRBD1. The sequenced sample consisted of naive CD4+ T cells sorted from blood. The TCR sequence derives from a man in his thirties or forties in good health and a related stem cell transplant donor. The CDR3 DNA follows: TGTGCCAGCAGCGAGGGGGGAGGGACAGGGGTGTACGAGCAGTACTTC. This gives the protein CASSEGGGTGVYEQYF.